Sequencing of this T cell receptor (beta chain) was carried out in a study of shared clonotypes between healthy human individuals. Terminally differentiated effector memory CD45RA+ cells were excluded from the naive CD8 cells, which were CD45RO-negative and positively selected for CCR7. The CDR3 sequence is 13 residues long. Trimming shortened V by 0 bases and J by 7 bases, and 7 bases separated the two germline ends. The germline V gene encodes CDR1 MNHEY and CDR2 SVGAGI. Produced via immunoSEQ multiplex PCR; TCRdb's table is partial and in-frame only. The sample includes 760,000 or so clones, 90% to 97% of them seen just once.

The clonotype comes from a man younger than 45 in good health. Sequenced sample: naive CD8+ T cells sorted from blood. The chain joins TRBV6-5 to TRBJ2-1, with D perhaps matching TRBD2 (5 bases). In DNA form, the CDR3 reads TGTGCCAGCAGTTACTCGGAGGAGAATGAGCAGTTCTTC. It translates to CASSYSEENEQFF.